The sequence of this T cell receptor beta chain was determined in a study of Ad26.COV2.S vaccination and SARS-CoV-2 variants. Whole-study context: The study gave Ad26.COV2.S intramuscularly, once or twice 56 days apart.

Looked up from germline, CDR1 is SGHTA and CDR2 is FQGNSA. Trimming cost V 8 bases and J 2 bases, with 19 bases left between them. The CDR3 runs 15 residues. The sample's treatment: some 20 received Ad26.COV2.S at low or high dose, single or two shots; 5 received placebo; per-sample allocation not given. Following the first vaccine or placebo injection, samples were taken on day 63. This table comes from immunoSEQ multiplex PCR, and its TCRdb copy is limited to in-frame clones, with some not included. This table has roughly 680,000 clones, roughly 90% appearing once. V gene TRBV7-2 combines with J gene TRBJ2-7; possibly TRBD2 for D (6 bases). The source is a person between 18 and 59 years old who received the Ad26.COV2.S COVID-19 vaccine or a placebo. Source: peripheral blood, taken in a trial of Ad26.COV2.S vaccine versus placebo. The CDR3 bases are TGTGCCAGCTCGACTAGGGCGGGGACCCCCTACGAGCAGTACTTC. Translation: CASSTRAGTPYEQYF.